The 23 T cell receptor beta chains reported below all come from one sample, sequenced in a study of radiation and T cells in renal cell carcinoma. Regarding time point: blood 2 weeks post-SBRT. As for treatment: 15 Gy SBRT to primary tumor, nephrectomy 4 weeks later. The data were produced by immunoSEQ multiplex PCR, yet TCRdb's version contains in-frame clones alone and is incomplete. The repertoire holds some 120,000 clones, with around 81% as singletons. The specimen was blood, collected from a patient whose treatment included radiotherapy and nephrectomy. Every receptor here comes from a man in his forties or fifties with renal cell carcinoma.

The gene calls are TRBV19 and TRBJ2-5; tentative D call: TRBD1 (5 bases). The CDR3 has 13 amino acids. Germline values: CDR1 LNHDA, CDR2 SQIVND (reference sequence). Between the trimmed V and J ends, which lost 4 bases and 5 bases, there was a span of 11 bases. The DNA for the CDR3 is TGTGCCAGTAGTACCCAGGGTCAGGAGACCCAGTACTTC. This sequence encodes CASSTQGQETQYF. The entire variable domain, with the rest obtained from reference TRBV19 and TRBJ2-5, is as follows: DGGITQSPKYLFRKEGQNVTLSCEQNLNHDAMYWYRQDPGQGLRLIYYSQIVNDFQKGDIAEGYSVSREKKESFPLTVTSAQKNPTAFYLCASSTQGQETQYFGPGTRLLVL.

The J gene is TRBJ2-7, the V gene TRBV28; 8 nucleotides align to TRBD1. In germline, CDR1 is MDHEN, CDR2 SYDVKM. CDR3 length: 14 amino acids. Unmatched junction bases numbered 9, after V lost 7 bases and J lost 4 bases. DNA of the CDR3: TGTGCCAGCACCGTAGGGGACAGGTCTTACGAGCAGTACTTC. This sequence encodes CASTVGDRSYEQYF.

Notes on this clone: Other DNA sequences in the sample encode the same CDR3. The rearrangement joins TRBV7-2 to TRBJ2-7, with unresolved D. This CDR3 is built from 13 residues. V lost 2 bases to trimming and J lost 1 base, with 6 bases between them. CDR1 and CDR2 from the germline V gene are SGHTA and FQGNSA. The CDR3 loop reads CASSLKGSYEQYF. In DNA, the CDR3 is TGTGCCAGCAGCTTAAAAGGGTCCTACGAGCAGTACTTC. The whole variable domain, filled in from reference TRBV7-2 and TRBJ2-7, reads GAGVSQSPSNKVTEKGKDVELRCDPISGHTALYWYRQSLGQGLEFLIYFQGNSAPDKSGLPSDRFSAERTGGSVSTLTIQRTQQEDSAVYLCASSLKGSYEQYFGPGTRLTVT.

The rearrangement uses TRBV9 and TRBJ2-3; the D is unclear. CDR3 length: 13 amino acids. The V end lost 4 bases, the J end lost 7 bases, and 13 bases lay between the germline ends. In germline, CDR1 is SGDLS, CDR2 YYNGEE. This CDR3 is CASSPRDRHTQYF. The DNA for the CDR3 is TGTGCCAGCAGCCCCCGAGATCGTCATACGCAGTATTTT.

This chain links TRBV29-1 with TRBJ1-1, with D perhaps TRBD1 (6 bases). The CDR3 runs 12 residues. V shed 6 bases and J shed 1 base, with 9 bases lying between them. Germline loops: CDR1 SQVTM, CDR2 ANQGSEA. CDR3 protein: CSVVDRNTEAFF. The CDR3 bases are TGCAGCGTCGTGGACAGGAACACTGAAGCTTTCTTT.

The genes are TRBV5-1 and TRBJ2-3, with D possibly matching TRBD1 (5 bases). The germline CDR1 and CDR2 sequences are SGHRS and YFSETQ. The CDR3 is made up of 16 amino acids. V was cut by 0 bases and J by 0 bases, with 11 bases left in between. In DNA form, the CDR3 reads TGCGCCAGCAGCTTGGCACGACAGAGTAGCACAGATACGCAGTATTTT. It translates to CASSLARQSSTDTQYF.

This clone has just a few counts. One end of the junction does not line up with germline, which may come from a read error. The CDR3 loop is CASSPVIGSSYNEQFF. The DNA for the CDR3 is TGTGCTAGCAGCCCCGTGATTGGCAGCTCCTACAATGAGCAGTTCTTC. V is TRBV7-7 and J is TRBJ2-1; D unclear. CDR1 is SSHAT and CDR2 is FNYEAQ in the germline V gene (reference sequence). The CDR3 runs 16 residues.

This chain connects TRBV15 to TRBJ1-1; the D is unclear. CDR1 and CDR2 (germline): LNHNV, YYDKDF (reference sequence). V shed 5 bases and J shed 2 bases, with 12 bases lying between them. The CDR3 has 14 residues. The DNA for the CDR3 is TGTGCCACCAGCGCCTCAATTGGAAACACTGAAGCTTTCTTT. Residues: CATSASIGNTEAFF.

This chain joins TRBV15 and TRBJ2-6; TRBD1 agrees at 10 bases. The V and J ends lost 4 bases and 2 bases, in that order; junction bases with no gene match: 5. Per the germline V gene, CDR1 is LNHNV and CDR2 is YYDKDF (reference sequence). The CDR3 covers 17 residues. CDR3 amino acids: CATSKDRGRTGANVLTF. As DNA, the CDR3 is TGTGCCACCAGCAAAGACAGGGGGCGCACTGGGGCCAACGTCCTGACTTTC.

The rearrangement uses TRBV19 and TRBJ1-2, with 7 bases aligning to TRBD1. The CDR3 covers 19 residues. Germline V CDR1 and CDR2: LNHDA, SQIVND (reference sequence). V dropped 4 bases and J dropped 0; count of bases not matched to a gene: 17. CDR3 coding DNA: TGTGCCAGTAGTACCCACAGGGGAGAGTTACTAGTTGCTAACTATGGCTACACCTTC. Translation gives CASSTHRGELLVANYGYTF.

The chain carries TRBV6-5 and TRBJ1-1; the D gene is possibly TRBD1 (5 bases). V was clipped by 0 bases and J by 0 bases, with 11 bases between them. Germline CDR1 MNHEY, CDR2 SVGAGI. The CDR3 runs 16 residues. CDR3 in DNA: TGTGCCAGCAGTTACTCCTGGGACGCGATGAACACTGAAGCTTTCTTT. Its translation is CASSYSWDAMNTEAFF.

This chain links TRBV4-3 with TRBJ1-2; TRBD1 matches at 7 bases. J lost 5 bases, V lost 0 bases, and 9 bases had no gene match. Germline V gene data show CDR1 as LGHNA and CDR2 as YSLEER. The CDR3 consists of 16 residues. The CDR3 loop reads CASSQEVRGLGYGYTF. CDR3 sequence (DNA): TGCGCCAGCAGCCAAGAGGTTAGGGGGCTAGGGTATGGCTACACCTTC.

The gene calls are TRBV7-9 and TRBJ2-3, with 10 bases fitting TRBD2. The junction had 9 bases not matched to a gene; V was cut back by 5 bases and J by 4 bases. Germline V gene data show CDR1 as SEHNR and CDR2 as FQNEAQ (reference sequence). The CDR3 totals 16 residues. The CDR3 region has the DNA TGTGCCAGCAGCCGGGAGCTAGCGGGAGATGCAGATACGCAGTATTTT. Its translation is CASSRELAGDADTQYF. The variable domain in full, with the rest retrieved from reference TRBV7-9 and TRBJ2-3, is DTGVSQNPRHKITKRGQNVTFRCDPISEHNRLYWYRQTLGQGPEFLTYFQNEAQLEKSRLLSDRFSAERPKGSFSTLEIQRTEQGDSAMYLCASSRELAGDADTQYFGPGTRLTVL.

CDR3 sequence (DNA): TGTGCCAGCAGCTTGGCAGGTCTGCAAGAGACCCAGTACTTC. This codes for CASSLAGLQETQYF. The V and J genes are TRBV5-5 and TRBJ2-5; no firm D call. Per the germline V gene, CDR1 is SGHKS and CDR2 is YYEKEE (reference sequence). Trimming took off 0 bases at V and 2 bases at J, with 8 bases between the two ends. The CDR3 consists of 14 residues.

This clone is a singleton in its sample. The V gene is TRBV28, the J gene TRBJ2-1; TRBD1 matches at 7 bases. This CDR3 comprises 12 residues. The ends lost 5 bases at V and 6 bases at J; junction bases unmatched: 1. The germline V gene encodes CDR1 MDHEN and CDR2 SYDVKM. CDR3 sequence reads: CASSGTVNEQFF. The CDR3 DNA sequence: TGTGCCAGCAGTGGGACAGTCAATGAGCAGTTCTTC.

The CDR3 region is CASSSGAGQGQTQYF. The CDR3 DNA sequence: TGTGCCAGCAGCTCGGGGGCGGGACAGGGGCAGACCCAGTACTTC. V is TRBV7-3 and J is TRBJ2-5, with TRBD1 matching 10 bases. The germline V gene has CDR1 SGHTA and CDR2 FQGTGA. J was trimmed by 6 bases and V by 4 bases; bases with no gene match: 8. The CDR3 consists of 15 residues.

The chain combines TRBV7-3 with TRBJ1-1; D not resolved. The germline gives CDR1 SGHTA, CDR2 FQGTGA. CDR3 length: 15 residues. V dropped 5 bases and J dropped 0 bases, with 13 bases sitting between them. Written as DNA, the CDR3 is TGTGCCAGCAGCGGTATGACATCAATGAACACTGAAGCTTTCTTT. It translates to CASSGMTSMNTEAFF.

The V call is TRBV4-1, the J call TRBJ2-3; 8 positions match TRBD2. This CDR3 has 15 amino acids. V dropped 3 bases and J dropped 3; count of bases not matched to a gene: 5. Germline V lookup: CDR1 MGHRA, CDR2 YSYEKL. The DNA for the CDR3 is TGCGCCAGCAGCCACGCTGGACTAGCTACAGATACGCAGTATTTT. Protein product: CASSHAGLATDTQYF.

This clone came up once. As DNA, the CDR3 is TGTGCTAGTGGCAACAGGAACGAGCAGTACTTC. It specifies CASGNRNEQYF. The genes are TRBV12-5 and TRBJ2-7; D possibly corresponds to TRBD1 (5 bases). Germline V gene data show CDR1 as LGHNT and CDR2 as FRNRAP. The CDR3 covers 11 residues. Trimming shortened V by 6 bases and J by 5 bases, and 8 bases separated the two germline ends.

A few counts support this clone. The rearrangement joins TRBV9 to TRBJ1-2; D is ambiguous. The CDR3 contains 15 residues. Trimming removed 0 bases at V and 1 base at J, with 10 bases between. Germline CDR1 SGDLS, CDR2 YYNGEE. The CDR3 coding sequence is TGTGCCAGCAGCGTAGCCAGGACGAATAACTATGGCTACACCTTC. As protein: CASSVARTNNYGYTF. Together with reference TRBV9 and TRBJ1-2, the CDR3 gives the full variable domain: DSGVTQTPKHLITATGQRVTLRCSPRSGDLSVYWYQQSLDQGLQFLIQYYNGEERAKGNILERFSAQQFPDLHSELNLSSLELGDSALYFCASSVARTNNYGYTFGSGTRLTVV.

This clone was seen once. The rearrangement links TRBV5-5 to TRBJ2-7; D unclear. CDR1 is SGHKS and CDR2 is YYEKEE in the germline V gene (reference sequence). The CDR3 runs to 14 residues. V was pared by 1 base and J by 2 bases, with 10 bases between. The CDR3, as DNA: TGTGCCAGCAGCTTGTCGGCCAGGACCTACGAGCAGTACTTC. Protein product: CASSLSARTYEQYF.

The V call is TRBV19, the J call TRBJ2-5; no clear D. V lost 3 bases and J lost 2, with 19 bases in between. The germline CDR1 and CDR2 sequences are LNHDA and SQIVND (reference sequence). This CDR3 has 17 amino acids. The CDR3 DNA reads as TGTGCCAGTAGTATCTCATCCCAGGAAAGACTTCAAGAGACCCAGTACTTC. It encodes CASSISSQERLQETQYF. Full variable domain (remainder filled in from reference TRBV19 and TRBJ2-5): DGGITQSPKYLFRKEGQNVTLSCEQNLNHDAMYWYRQDPGQGLRLIYYSQIVNDFQKGDIAEGYSVSREKKESFPLTVTSAQKNPTAFYLCASSISSQERLQETQYFGPGTRLLVL.

V is TRBV5-1 and J is TRBJ2-3; D uncertain. The V gene lost 2 bases and the J gene lost 2 bases, with 9 bases spanning the gap. The CDR3 covers 14 residues. The germline CDR1 and CDR2 sequences are SGHRS and YFSETQ. The CDR3, as DNA: TGCGCCAGCAGCTTCTGGGGATACACAGATACGCAGTATTTT. It encodes CASSFWGYTDTQYF. Looking up the rest from reference TRBV5-1 and TRBJ2-3 gives the full variable domain: KAGVTQTPRYLIKTRGQQVTLSCSPISGHRSVSWYQQTPGQGLQFLFEYFSETQRNKGNFPGRFSGRQFSNSRSEMNVSTLELGDSALYLCASSFWGYTDTQYFGPGTRLTVL.